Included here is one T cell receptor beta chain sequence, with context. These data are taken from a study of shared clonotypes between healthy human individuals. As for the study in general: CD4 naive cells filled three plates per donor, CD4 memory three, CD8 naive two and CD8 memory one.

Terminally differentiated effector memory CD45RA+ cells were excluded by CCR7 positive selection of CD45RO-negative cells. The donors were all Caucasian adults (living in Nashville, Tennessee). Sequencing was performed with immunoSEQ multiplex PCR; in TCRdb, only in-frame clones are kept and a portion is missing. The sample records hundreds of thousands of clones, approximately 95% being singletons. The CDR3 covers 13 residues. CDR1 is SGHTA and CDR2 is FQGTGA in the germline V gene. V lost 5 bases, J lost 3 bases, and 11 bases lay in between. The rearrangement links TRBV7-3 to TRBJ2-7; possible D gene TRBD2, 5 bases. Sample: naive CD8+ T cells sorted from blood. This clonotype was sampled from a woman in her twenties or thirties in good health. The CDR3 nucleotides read TGTGCCAGCAGCGCCGGAGGAGGCTACGAGCAGTACTTC. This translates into CASSAGGGYEQYF.